This paragraph covers one T cell receptor beta chain sequence. Its antigen is not yet known. No base-level quality is on record; no much larger clone is a single base apart. Whole blood was collected in K2EDTA tubes by collaborating institutions according to the institutions' own protocols. For TCRbeta analysis, collaborators shipped samples as frozen whole blood, isolated PBMCs, or DNA extracted from either of those sample types. This sample was included in a study of blood T cell repertoires in COVID-19 (dated by TCRdb to between 2020 and 2021). In the study overall: Samples covering the acute and convalescent phases of COVID-19 were provided by collaborators in the United States, Italy and Spain. The material from the prospective study consisted of cDNA or gDNA derived from T cells, B-cell-depleted T cells, or PBMCs. The dataset comprised deeply sampled blood TCRbeta repertoires from subjects exposed to, actively infected with, or recovered from COVID-19. A freely available public database, intended as a resource for researchers studying the immune response to SARS-CoV-2, is where the repertoires were released. Samples were obtained from the ongoing ImmuneRACE study (first 160 participants) and from 1,254 subjects provided by 6 global collaborators. The sample metadata nearly always contained a de-identified subject ID, COVID-19 status, age in years and sex. Where available, HLA class I and class II types were obtained from metadata supplied by the sample provider rather than from assay-based typing.

The research as a whole found: The amount of clinical and demographic metadata varied by source and participant and was provided uncurated.

Looking up the germline V gene yields CDR1 MNHNS and CDR2 SASEGT. The CDR3, cysteine through phenylalanine, is 16 amino acids long. Only the CDR3 portion is preserved as DNA: 48 bases, with reading frame beginning at the first base. V loses 4 bases, J loses 4 bases, and the germline ends lie 20 bases apart. TCRbeta CDR3 regions were amplified from genomic DNA by means of the immunoSEQ Assay, a bias-controlled multiplex PCR. Regarding the original processing steps: The number of nucleated cells in each sample was estimated from the amplification of reference gene primers within the assay. To quantify the absolute abundance of each unique TCRbeta CDR3 rearrangement, sequence reads were collapsed and filtered. Productive Simpson clonality was computed per sample as the square root of Simpson's diversity index over productive rearrangements. TCRdb carries this immuneACCESS record with in-frame sequences only. Its versions omit some clonotypes, under half of them owing to an unresolved V gene in the studies checked, with the rest unexplained. V and J calls and clone size come straight from that table; D and trimming were deduced from the DNA. The sample table shows around 150,000 clones, and around 79% are seen once. Of the sample, over 8.5% is held by the ten largest clones.

This sequence originates from a man aged 45-65 years with active or convalescent COVID-19. The V and J segments used are TRBV6-1 and TRBJ2-7, and TRBD2 may be the D gene, going by 5 matching bases. The sequencing input was peripheral blood. The CDR3 reads as follows: CASSVSAREWVYEQYF. The sequence in DNA is TGTGCCAGCAGTGTAAGCGCGAGGGAATGGGTGTACGAGCAGTACTTC.